Listed here are 11 T cell receptor beta chains from one sample, sequenced in a study of control samples from healthy donors and cancer patients. The table came from immunoSEQ multiplex PCR; TCRdb's copy has only in-frame clones and leaves some out. The sample includes tens of thousands of clones, 80% to 95% seen only once; the top ten take 1.3%. Sequencing input: PBMCs. Every receptor here comes from a woman aged 40 to 49 with lung cancer.

The chain employs TRBV19 and TRBJ2-2; D is uncertain. Trimming stripped 4 bases from V and 4 bases from J, with 4 bases between. The CDR3 loop spans 12 amino acids. Germline V lookup: CDR1 LNHDA, CDR2 SQIVND (reference sequence). CDR3 residues: CASSSSTGELFF. In DNA form, the CDR3 reads TGTGCCAGTAGTAGCAGCACCGGGGAGCTGTTTTTT.

The chain links TRBV21-1 to TRBJ2-2; the DNA was not compared with TRBD2, the D call given in the table. TRBV21-1 counts as a pseudogene. The CDR3 is made up of 12 amino acids. The CDR3 loop reads CASSTRTGELFF. For the CDR3, the DNA is TGTGCCAGCAGCACCCGCACCGGGGAGCTGTTTTTT.

The chain links TRBV30 to TRBJ1-1; perhaps TRBD1 as D (5 bases). The germline V gene has CDR1 GTSNPN and CDR2 SVGIG (reference sequence). The CDR3 has 13 residues. V gave up 0 bases and J gave up 4 bases, with 9 bases separating them. CDR3: CAWSVEQATEAFF. Written as DNA, the CDR3 is TGTGCCTGGAGTGTGGAACAGGCCACTGAAGCTTTCTTT.

V is TRBV19 and J is TRBJ1-5; TRBD1 aligns across 9 bases. There are 16 residues in the CDR3. Trimming cost V 2 bases and J 0 bases; bases outside gene matches: 2. Germline V gene lookup returns CDR1 LNHDA and CDR2 SQIVND (reference sequence). The CDR3: CASSIMGQGSNQPQHF. CDR3 sequence (DNA): TGTGCCAGTAGTATAATGGGACAGGGTAGCAATCAGCCCCAGCATTTT.

The chain joins TRBV5-1 to TRBJ1-1; D is unclear. This CDR3 has 14 amino acids. Germline CDR1 SGHRS, CDR2 YFSETQ. V dropped 0 bases and J dropped 1 base, with 7 bases sitting between them. The CDR3 loop reads CASSLVTANTEAFF. The CDR3 bases are TGCGCCAGCAGCTTGGTAACGGCGAACACTGAAGCTTTCTTT. The variable domain in full, completed from reference TRBV5-1 and TRBJ1-1, reads KAGVTQTPRYLIKTRGQQVTLSCSPISGHRSVSWYQQTPGQGLQFLFEYFSETQRNKGNFPGRFSGRQFSNSRSEMNVSTLELGDSALYLCASSLVTANTEAFFGQGTRLTVV.

The chain links TRBV3-1 (or the pseudogene TRBV3-2) to TRBJ2-5; D tentatively fits TRBD1 or TRBD2 (5 bases each). V gave up 10 bases and J gave up 2 bases, with 17 bases separating them. Germline CDR1 LGHDT, CDR2 YNNKEL (reference sequence). The length of the CDR3 is 14 residues. CDR3 sequence reads: CATSGLAIQETQYF. The CDR3 nucleotides are TGTGCCACCTCGGGGCTAGCAATTCAAGAGACCCAGTACTTC.

There are a few counts of this clone. J is TRBJ2-7 and V is TRBV18, with D possibly matching TRBD1 (6 bases). The CDR3 has 15 amino acids. Germline V gene sequence: CDR1 KGHSH, CDR2 LQKENI. Trimming removed 2 bases from V and 5 bases from J, with 16 bases in between. DNA of the CDR3: TGTGCCAGCTCACCAAGTCTGGCAGGGGCCCACGAGCAGTACTTC. Translated: CASSPSLAGAHEQYF.

The chain carries TRBV6-5 and TRBJ2-3; the match to TRBD2 covers 8 bases. The CDR3 is 14 amino acids. After removal of 6 bases from V and 3 bases from J, the junction contained 5 bases not matched to a gene. The germline CDR1 and CDR2 sequences are MNHEY and SVGAGI. DNA of the CDR3: TGTGCCAGCAGACGGGGGGGCGAAACAGATACGCAGTATTTT. The encoded protein is CASRRGGETDTQYF.

The rearrangement links TRBV18 to TRBJ2-5, with 8 bases matching TRBD2. The V gene end was trimmed by 3 bases and the J gene end by 5 bases; junction bases not matched to a gene: 5. This CDR3 is built from 14 residues. CDR1 KGHSH and CDR2 LQKENI come from the germline V gene. The CDR3 nucleotides are TGTGCCAGCTCACCGGGACTAGTAGGGGAGACCCAGTACTTC. It codes for CASSPGLVGETQYF. Supplemented by reference TRBV18 and TRBJ2-5, the full variable domain reads NAGVMQNPRHLVRRRGQEARLRCSPMKGHSHVYWYRQLPEEGLKFMVYLQKENIIDESGMPKERFSAEFPKEGPSILRIQQVVRGDSAAYFCASSPGLVGETQYFGPGTRLLVL.

On this clone: At one boundary the junction diverges from the germline segment, which might be a read error. The rearrangement links TRBV28 to TRBJ1-5; 7 bases line up with TRBD1. The V gene's germline CDR1 is MDHEN and CDR2 SYDVKM. The CDR3 runs to 14 residues. The CDR3 bases are TGTGCCGGCAGTTTTGCAGGGGGTAGCCAGCCCCAGCATTTT. Amino acids: CAGSFAGGSQPQHF.

The chain combines TRBV11-2 with TRBJ2-3, with TRBD2 identical over 10 bases. V dropped 3 bases and J dropped 4; count of bases not matched to a gene: 4. Germline assignment: CDR1 SGHAT and CDR2 FQNNGV. This CDR3 is 15 amino acids long. The CDR3 coding sequence is TGTGCCAGCAGCTTGGGCCTAGCGGGGGCAGATACGCAGTATTTT. Amino acid sequence: CASSLGLAGADTQYF.